The next 2 T cell receptor beta chains were all read from a single sample in a study of blood T cell repertoires in COVID-19. Here immunoSEQ multiplex PCR was the method, and the copy in TCRdb shows in-frame clones only, minus some. The table shows roughly 100,000 clones, with approximately 78% occurring only once. Material: peripheral blood. The receptor set was obtained from a man aged 55 to 70 with active or convalescent COVID-19.

The rearrangement links TRBV7-2 to TRBJ2-2; tentatively, D is TRBD1 (6 bases). This CDR3 is 15 amino acids long. V lost 1 base, J lost 7 bases, and 13 bases lay in between. Germline values: CDR1 SGHTA, CDR2 FQGNSA. CDR3 sequence (DNA): TGTGCCAGCAGCTTAGGGGACATACTAAACGGGGAGCTGTTTTTT. Translated, it gives CASSLGDILNGELFF.

The rearrangement uses TRBV5-4 and TRBJ2-7, with 9 positions matching TRBD2. The CDR3 is made up of 13 amino acids. Germline CDR1 is SGHNT and CDR2 is YYREEE (reference sequence). Losses at the gene ends were 5 bases for V and 7 bases for J; bases not matched to a gene: 7. In DNA form, the CDR3 reads TGTGCCAGCAGTCGGACTAGCGCAAAAGAGCAGTACTTC. This translates into CASSRTSAKEQYF.